This TCR beta chain derives from a study of T cells in Graves' hyperthyroidism and ophthalmopathy. The CDR3 spans 15 residues. The V gene lost 6 bases and the J gene lost 1 base, with 14 bases spanning the gap. CDR1 and CDR2 from the germline V gene are SGHTA and FQGTGA. Hyperthyroidism was newly diagnosed in patients aged 18 to 65 (duration under 2 months). Cells are PBMCs isolated from roughly 9.3 ml of fresh blood. General study findings and limits: In blood, most of the thyroid clonotypes expanded above 0.001 were also present. The model identified upcoming ophthalmopathy a median approximately 6.4 months ahead of onset.

The source material, RNA transcripts, was used to amplify TCR beta CDR3 regions. TCR CDR3 underwent first-round RT-PCR with the HTBI primer set. TCRdb re-derived calls from the multiplex PCR reads in MiXCR, one entry per CDR3 protein. Found here are 730,000 or so distinct CDR3 sequences, approximately 19% of them singletons; the top ten hold 16%. For this clonotype: Its cognate antigen is unknown.

This receptor was obtained from a woman aged 45-59 years with Graves' hyperthyroidism that later progressed to Graves' ophthalmopathy. The chain combines TRBV7-3 with TRBJ2-3; perhaps TRBD2 as D (5 bases). Sequenced material: blood. The CDR3: CASSERTARTDTQYF. The CDR3 DNA follows: TGTGCCAGCAGTGAGCGGACGGCCCGCACAGATACGCAGTATTTT. Complete variable domain (other parts from reference TRBV7-3 and TRBJ2-3): GAGVSQTPSNKVTEKGKYVELRCDPISGHTALYWYRQSLGQGPEFLIYFQGTGAADDSGLPNDRFFAVRPEGSVSTLKIQRTERGDSAVYLCASSERTARTDTQYFGPGTRLTVL.